This note documents a single T cell receptor (beta chain) sequence. These data are taken from a study of blood T cell repertoires in COVID-19. Germline V CDR1 and CDR2: MGHRA, YSYEKL. This CDR3 is built from 15 residues. The V and J ends lost 2 bases and 4 bases respectively, with 12 bases between them. The data were produced by immunoSEQ multiplex PCR, yet TCRdb's version contains in-frame clones alone and is incomplete. Among about 200,000 clones listed, more than 75% were seen once. The sequence came from a human donor in a cohort sampled during active COVID-19. Sample: peripheral blood. V gene TRBV4-1 combines with J gene TRBJ2-1; D gene unclear. The DNA of the CDR3 is TGCGCCAGCAGCCAAAATGTAGGAGTGTACAATGAGCAGTTCTTC. Its translation: CASSQNVGVYNEQFF.